These 23 T cell receptor beta chains came from one sample sequenced in a study of vaccination and CD4 T cells after COVID-19. Scientists ran DNA taken from cultured CD4+ T cells through the Oncomine TCR Beta short-read assay for sequencing. TCRdb re-called the PCR reads with MiXCR, one entry per CDR3 protein. Seen here are 13,000 or so distinct CDR3 sequences, around 40% observed once, and the top ten hold roughly 8%. Antigens of these TCRs are unknown. Sample treatment: roughly 10-day PBMC culture with coronavirus spike peptide pools or control peptides (ViraFEST assay). This material consisted of CD4+ T cells from blood, cultured in vitro, taken after SARS-CoV-2 vaccination. These receptors were collected from a human donor who had recovered from COVID-19.

CDR3 coding DNA: TGTGCCAGCAGTTACACACCGGGACTAGTCCATGAGCAGTTCTTC. As protein: CASSYTPGLVHEQFF. V usage is TRBV6-2 or TRBV6-3 and J usage is TRBJ2-1, with 8 nucleotides matching TRBD2. CDR3 size: 15 residues. Germline CDR1 MNHEY, CDR2 SVGEGT. Germline trimming cut 2 bases from V and 8 bases from J; bases unmatched to any gene: 8.

This CDR3 is CASSPRRAGGDYGYTF. CDR3 sequence (DNA): TGTGCCAGCAGCCCACGAAGGGCAGGGGGAGACTATGGCTACACCTTC. J is TRBJ1-2 and V is TRBV7-8; 7 nucleotides agree with TRBD1. V shed 5 bases and J 3 bases; nucleotides not matched to a gene: 12. In germline, CDR1 is SGHVS, CDR2 FQNEAQ. CDR3 length equals 16 residues.

This chain connects TRBV24-1 to TRBJ2-1, with 9 bases that match TRBD2. J gave up 4 bases and V 5 bases, and 8 bases lay outside the gene matches. The germline gives CDR1 KGHDR, CDR2 SFDVKD. The CDR3 totals 16 residues. In DNA, the CDR3 is TGTGCCACCAGTGGCCGGACTAGCGAGACTTACAATGAGCAGTTCTTC. Its protein product is CATSGRTSETYNEQFF.

The chain combines TRBV28 with TRBJ2-4; TRBD2 agrees at 10 bases. The V segment lost 5 bases and the J segment 0 bases; nucleotides outside the gene matches: 10. Germline V gives CDR1 MDHEN, CDR2 SYDVKM. The CDR3 runs to 18 residues. CDR3 in DNA: TGTGCCAGCAGTCGTGGACTAGCGGTCATACTAGCCAAAAACATTCAGTACTTC. Its protein is CASSRGLAVILAKNIQYF.

This clonotype was observed a handful of times. The CDR3 protein is CASSYRSRSEAFF. The CDR3 DNA is TGTGCCAGCAGTTATCGTTCGAGGAGTGAAGCTTTCTTT. This chain joins TRBV27 and TRBJ1-1; D gene uncertain. There are 13 residues in the CDR3. The germline V gene has CDR1 MNHEY and CDR2 SMNVEV (reference sequence). The germline V and J ends were trimmed by 4 bases and 7 bases, with 13 bases remaining between them.

The chain uses TRBV2 and TRBJ2-1; D call uncertain. V lost 8 bases and J lost 5, with 10 bases in between. The CDR3 runs to 12 residues. The germline V gene has CDR1 SNHLY and CDR2 FYNNEI. CDR3 nucleotide sequence: TGTGCCAGCCAAAAGGTCAACAATGAGCAGTTCTTC. Amino acid sequence: CASQKVNNEQFF.

The chain joins TRBV2 to TRBJ1-5, with no clear D. V was trimmed by 6 bases and J by 0 bases, leaving 9 bases between them. Germline V gene data show CDR1 as SNHLY and CDR2 as FYNNEI. This CDR3 has 14 residues. CDR3 residues: CASRVTSSNQPQHF. CDR3 sequence (DNA): TGTGCCAGCAGAGTTACATCTAGCAATCAGCCCCAGCATTTT. The full variable domain, in which reference TRBV2 and TRBJ1-5 provide the parts outside the CDR3, is EPEVTQTPSHQVTQMGQEVILRCVPISNHLYFYWYRQILGQKVEFLVSFYNNEISEKSEIFDDQFSVERPDGSNFTLKIRSTKLEDSAMYFCASRVTSSNQPQHFGDGTRLSIL.

This clonotype came up a few times. The V and J genes are TRBV4-2 and TRBJ2-3, with TRBD2 matching 8 bases. V shed 3 bases, J shed 3 bases, and the junction held 5 bases outside the gene matches. This CDR3 is 15 amino acids long. Germline-derived CDR1 and CDR2 are LGHNA and YNFKEQ. In nucleotides, the CDR3 is TGTGCCAGCAGCCATCAGCGGGAGTTTACAGATACGCAGTATTTT. Translation gives CASSHQREFTDTQYF.

The chain carries TRBV20-1 and TRBJ2-2; the match to TRBD2 covers 11 bases. CDR3 size: 14 residues. Germline V gene sequence: CDR1 DFQATT, CDR2 SNEGSKA (reference sequence). The junction had 4 bases not matched to a gene; V was cut back by 2 bases and J by 8 bases. This CDR3 is CSARTGTSGGELFF. CDR3 sequence (DNA): TGCAGTGCTAGAACTGGGACTAGCGGAGGGGAGCTGTTTTTT.

This clonotype is termed large. The J gene is TRBJ1-1, the V gene TRBV10-3; a possible D gene is TRBD1 (5 bases). The CDR3 totals 15 residues. Germline CDR1 and CDR2: ENHRY and SYGVKD. Trimming removed 3 bases from V and 4 bases from J, with 15 bases in between. As DNA, the CDR3 is TGTGCCATCAGTGAACCGCTTACAGGCCTCACTGAAGCTTTCTTT. Translating gives CAISEPLTGLTEAFF.

The chain carries TRBV7-9 and TRBJ2-1; perhaps TRBD2 as D (6 bases). CDR3 size: 12 residues. Deletions cut 7 bases from V and 7 bases from J, with 11 bases between. From germline, CDR1 is SEHNR and CDR2 FQNEAQ (reference sequence). CDR3 in DNA: TGTGCCAGCACCATGCGGGAAAATGAGCAGTTCTTC. This codes for CASTMRENEQFF.

In its sample, this clonotype ranks as medium-sized (0.01 to 0.1%). The rearrangement uses TRBV11-2 and TRBJ2-7; D may be TRBD1 or TRBD2 (5 bases each). Germline values: CDR1 SGHAT, CDR2 FQNNGV. CDR3 size: 15 residues. Trimming stripped 4 bases from V and 4 bases from J, with 17 bases between. CDR3: CASSWGTGERYEQYF. The CDR3 bases are TGTGCCAGCAGCTGGGGGACCGGGGAAAGGTACGAGCAGTACTTC.

In this sample, this clonotype is large. The chain recombines TRBV12-3 or TRBV12-4 with TRBJ1-1; unclear D gene. V was trimmed by 6 bases and J by 0 bases, leaving 8 bases between them. The CDR3 loop spans 13 amino acids. CDR3 protein: CASRSGMNTEAFF. The CDR3 region has the DNA TGTGCCAGCAGATCGGGGATGAACACTGAAGCTTTCTTT.

The gene calls are TRBV18 and TRBJ2-7, with D possibly called TRBD1 or TRBD2 (5 bases each). V lost 5 bases, J lost 0 bases, and 11 bases lay in between. In germline, CDR1 is KGHSH, CDR2 LQKENI. The CDR3 covers 14 residues. CDR3 residues: CASSGDVASYEQYF. CDR3 nucleotides: TGTGCCAGCTCAGGGGACGTAGCCTCCTACGAGCAGTACTTC.

V and J are TRBV18 and TRBJ2-7, with a tentative D call TRBD1 (6 bases). The V end was cut by 3 bases, the J end by 3 bases, with 9 bases between. The CDR3 spans 13 residues. In germline, CDR1 is KGHSH, CDR2 LQKENI. The CDR3 nucleotides read TGTGCCAGCTCACCCGGACAGTTCTACGAGCAGTACTTC. Protein: CASSPGQFYEQYF.

The rearrangement links TRBV6-5 to TRBJ1-2; possible D gene TRBD1, 6 bases. The CDR3 spans 13 residues. The V gene lost 0 bases and the J gene lost 6 bases, with 8 bases spanning the gap. Looked up from germline, CDR1 is MNHEY and CDR2 is SVGAGI. CDR3 nucleotides: TGTGCCAGCAGTTACTCAGGGGACAATGGCTACACCTTC. This codes for CASSYSGDNGYTF.

The chain couples TRBV5-8 to TRBJ2-7; a weak D match, TRBD1 (5 bases). Germline V lookup: CDR1 SGHTS, CDR2 YDEGEE. Trimming removed 7 bases from V and 3 bases from J, with 8 bases in between. This CDR3 has 11 amino acids. The CDR3 is CASQGLYEQYF. In DNA, the CDR3 is TGTGCCAGCCAGGGTCTCTACGAGCAGTACTTC.

This clonotype turned up a few times. The V call is TRBV7-9, the J call TRBJ1-6; 9 bases agree with TRBD1. The CDR3 is made up of 16 amino acids. The J segment lost 6 bases and the V segment lost 4 bases, leaving 7 bases of the junction unmatched. Germline CDR1 is SEHNR and CDR2 is FQNEAQ (reference sequence). CDR3 nucleotide sequence: TGTGCCAGCAGCTCCCGACCGACAGGGGGTAATTCACCCCTCCACTTT. Translated: CASSSRPTGGNSPLHF.

The chain joins TRBV20-1 to TRBJ2-1; the match to TRBD2 covers 8 bases. Trimming took 0 bases from V and 4 from J; bases not matched to a gene: 8. The CDR3 has 16 amino acids. Germline-derived CDR1 and CDR2 are DFQATT and SNEGSKA (reference sequence). CDR3 coding DNA: TGCAGTGCTAGAGATCTTAGCGGGACTGAATACAATGAGCAGTTCTTC. Protein product: CSARDLSGTEYNEQFF.

V is TRBV19 and J is TRBJ2-3, with unresolved D. V was shortened by 3 bases and J by 2 bases, with 6 bases between the two germline ends. The CDR3 consists of 13 residues. Germline V CDR1 and CDR2: LNHDA, SQIVND (reference sequence). The CDR3 region is CASSIGYTDTQYF. The CDR3 DNA reads TGTGCCAGTAGTATTGGGTACACAGATACGCAGTATTTT.

This rearrangement joins TRBV6-5 to TRBJ1-5; the D is unclear. Deletions cut 0 bases from V and 6 bases from J, with 6 bases between. Germline CDR1 MNHEY, CDR2 SVGAGI. The CDR3 sequence is 13 residues long. The CDR3 DNA is TGTGCCAGCAGTTACTCGGGGAGTCAGCCCCAGCATTTT. Protein: CASSYSGSQPQHF.

The CDR3 here is CASSRSRAYTGELFF. CDR3 DNA: TGTGCCAGTAGTCGGAGCAGGGCGTACACCGGGGAGCTGTTTTTT. This rearrangement joins TRBV19 to TRBJ2-2; tentatively, D is TRBD1 (5 bases). Germline V gives CDR1 LNHDA, CDR2 SQIVND (reference sequence). V was clipped by 5 bases and J by 3 bases, with 13 bases between them. This CDR3 contains 15 residues.

This clonotype has more than one count but fewer than ten. This chain uses TRBV2 with TRBJ2-3, with no clear D. The V end lost 6 bases, the J end lost 10 bases, and 14 bases lay between the germline ends. The CDR3 totals 12 residues. Germline V gene sequence: CDR1 SNHLY, CDR2 FYNNEI. CDR3 region: CASRKDQWAQYF. The CDR3 DNA is TGTGCCAGCAGGAAGGACCAGTGGGCGCAGTATTTT.